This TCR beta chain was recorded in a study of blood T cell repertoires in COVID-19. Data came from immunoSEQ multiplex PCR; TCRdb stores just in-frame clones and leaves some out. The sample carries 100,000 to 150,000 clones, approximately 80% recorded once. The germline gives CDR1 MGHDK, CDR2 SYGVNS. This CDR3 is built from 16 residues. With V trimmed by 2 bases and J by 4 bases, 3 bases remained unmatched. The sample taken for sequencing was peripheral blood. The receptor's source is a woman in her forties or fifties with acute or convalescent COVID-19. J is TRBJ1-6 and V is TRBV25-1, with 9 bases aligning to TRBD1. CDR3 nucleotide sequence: TGTGCCAGCAGTGAAAGGGACAGGGAATATAATTCACCCCTCCACTTT. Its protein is CASSERDREYNSPLHF.